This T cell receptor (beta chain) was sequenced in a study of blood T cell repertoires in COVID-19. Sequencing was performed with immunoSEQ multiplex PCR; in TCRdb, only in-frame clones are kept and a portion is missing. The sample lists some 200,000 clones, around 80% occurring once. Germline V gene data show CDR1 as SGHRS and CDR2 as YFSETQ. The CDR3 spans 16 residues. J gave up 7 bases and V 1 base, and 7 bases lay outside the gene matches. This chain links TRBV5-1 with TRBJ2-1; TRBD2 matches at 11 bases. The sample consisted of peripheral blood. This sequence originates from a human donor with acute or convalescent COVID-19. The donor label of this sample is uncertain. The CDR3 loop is CASSLNVLAGVNEQFF. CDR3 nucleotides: TGCGCCAGCAGCTTGAACGTACTAGCGGGAGTGAATGAGCAGTTCTTC.